This TCR beta chain was retrieved from a study of blood T cell repertoires in COVID-19. Study at large: Material from acute and convalescent COVID-19 was sourced from the United States, Italy and Spain. From T cells, B-cell-depleted T cells, or PBMCs came the material, which was cDNA or gDNA.

How the authors handled the data: Reference gene primers were amplified, and this amplification served to estimate nucleated cell counts. TCRdb's table, derived via immunoSEQ multiplex PCR, lists solely in-frame clones and lacks some. V, J and clone size are those of that table, while D and trimming were read from the DNA. The table records 85,000 to 120,000 clones, 80% to 95% of them present only once. The CDR3 contains 14 residues. Germline assignment: CDR1 SGHNT and CDR2 YENEEA. Trimming took 1 base from V and 4 from J, leaving 7 bases between them. The sequenced sample was peripheral blood. This receptor was identified in a man between 18 and 35 years old with acute or convalescent COVID-19. V usage is TRBV11-3 and J usage is TRBJ2-2; D is uncertain. CDR3 DNA: TGTGCCAGCAGCTTAGGTCATTCCACCGGGGAGCTGTTTTTT. Its protein is CASSLGHSTGELFF.